This TCR gamma chain comes out of a study of gamma-delta T cells after stem cell transplantation. TCRdb re-processed the RT-PCR reads via CATT. This table has 820 or so gamma-chain clones, approximately 5% appearing once. This clone has more than one count but fewer than ten. A read error is likely here: a far larger clone is one base away. The CDR3 loop spans 11 amino acids. The trim removed 2 bases at V and 15 bases at J, leaving 10 bases unmatched. The V gene's germline CDR1 is GITISATS and CDR2 ISYDGTV (reference sequence). The sample consisted of gamma-delta T cells. The V gene is TRGV9, the J gene TRGJ1 or TRGJ2. The clonotype originates from a human donor. It is not recorded whose cells these are; they may come from a transplant donor. CDR3 residues: CALWEGERRLF. The CDR3 DNA reads as TGTGCCTTGTGGGAGGGGGAGAGGAGACTCTTT.